This T cell receptor beta chain was sequenced for a study of blood T cell repertoires in COVID-19 (dated by TCRdb to the early 2020s). Study-wide context: Samples from collaborators originated in the United States, Italy and Spain and spanned both the acute and convalescent phases of COVID-19. The material from the prospective study consisted of cDNA or gDNA derived from T cells, B-cell-depleted T cells, or PBMCs. The dataset comprised deeply sampled blood TCRbeta repertoires from subjects exposed to, actively infected with, or recovered from COVID-19. The repertoires were released in a freely available public database meant as a resource for research on the immune response to SARS-CoV-2. Samples were obtained from the ongoing ImmuneRACE study (first 160 participants) and from over 1,000 subjects provided by 6 global collaborators. Nearly every sample came with metadata listing a de-identified subject ID, COVID-19 status, age in years and sex. Where available, HLA class I and class II types were obtained from metadata supplied by the sample provider rather than from assay-based typing. General findings and caveats noted by the study authors: How much clinical and demographic metadata was included differed by source and by participant, and the metadata was provided uncurated.

TCRbeta CDR3 regions were amplified from genomic DNA by means of the immunoSEQ Assay, a bias-controlled multiplex PCR. Regarding the original processing steps: The number of nucleated cells in each sample was estimated from the amplification of reference gene primers within the assay. Sequence reads were collapsed and filtered to measure the absolute abundance of every unique TCRbeta CDR3 rearrangement. For each sample, productive Simpson clonality was calculated as the square root of Simpson's diversity index over productive rearrangements. TCRdb holds this immuneACCESS table with in-frame rearrangements only. Some clones are missing; in checked studies, unresolved V genes explain under half, and the rest has no known cause. V, J and clone size reflect that table, while D and trimming were determined from the DNA. The sample records some 330,000 clones, nearly 90% of which are singletons. 1.5% to 2% of the sample comes from the top ten.

The cysteine opens and the phenylalanine closes a CDR3 of 15 amino acids. Only the CDR3 DNA stays, 45 bases, in frame from base 1. As encoded in the germline V gene, CDR1 is LGHNA while CDR2 is YNFKEQ. The V end loses 3 bases and the J end loses 4 bases, and a stretch of 14 bases separates them. Turning to this clone: The clone's antigen remains unknown. No much larger clonotype is one base removed from it; base qualities were not supplied.

In Seattle, one collaborating source enrolled patients while the infection was active and tracked those patients longitudinally over the course of disease. Each collaborating institution followed its own protocols to collect whole blood in K2EDTA tubes. For TCRbeta analysis, collaborator samples were shipped as frozen whole blood, as isolated PBMCs, or as DNA extracted from either sample type. The material sequenced was peripheral blood. The chain couples TRBV4-2 to TRBJ2-3; TRBD2 is a possible D gene, resting on 6 matching bases. The source is a woman in her 30s with COVID-19, enrolled during active disease. The DNA is as follows: TGTGCCAGCAGCCACAGACTAGGGCCCGCAGATACGCAGTATTTT. Translated, this gives CASSHRLGPADTQYF.